This T cell receptor beta chain originates from a study of OX40 agonist ivuxolimab in advanced cancers. Here immunoSEQ multiplex PCR was the method, and the copy in TCRdb shows in-frame clones only, minus some. Of about 16,000 clones listed, more than 70% are singletons. A note on this clone: No antigen is known for it.

Regarding the study as a whole: Low normalized clonal expansion also occurred in some nonresponding patients.

The TCR sequence derives from an adult with an advanced solid tumor such as melanoma, head and neck, liver or kidney cancer. The sample was CD4+ or CD8+ T cells sorted from blood, taken in a trial of the OX40 agonist ivuxolimab.

CDR3 nucleotides: TGCGCCAGCAGCTTGGGAATGGGGTTGGGAGAGCAGTACTTC. Its protein is CASSLGMGLGEQYF. The V call is TRBV5-1, the J call TRBJ2-7, with no clear D. With 0 bases removed from V and 7 bases from J, the gap between germline ends came to 14 bases. Germline CDR1 is SGHRS and CDR2 is YFSETQ. The CDR3 consists of 14 residues.